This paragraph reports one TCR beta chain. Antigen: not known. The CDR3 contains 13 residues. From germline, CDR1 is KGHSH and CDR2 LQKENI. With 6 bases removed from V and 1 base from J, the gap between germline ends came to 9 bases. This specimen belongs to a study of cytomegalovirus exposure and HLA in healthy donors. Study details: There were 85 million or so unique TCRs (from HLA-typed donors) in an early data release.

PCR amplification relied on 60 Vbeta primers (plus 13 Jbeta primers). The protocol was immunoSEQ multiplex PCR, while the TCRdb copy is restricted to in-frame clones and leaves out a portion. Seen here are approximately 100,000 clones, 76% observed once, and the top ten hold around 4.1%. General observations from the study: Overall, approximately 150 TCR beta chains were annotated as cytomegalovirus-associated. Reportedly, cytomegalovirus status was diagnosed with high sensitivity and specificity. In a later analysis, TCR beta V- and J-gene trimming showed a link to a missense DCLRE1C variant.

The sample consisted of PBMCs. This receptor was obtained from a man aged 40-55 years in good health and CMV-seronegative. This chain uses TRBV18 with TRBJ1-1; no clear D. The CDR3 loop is CASSGSKNTEAFF. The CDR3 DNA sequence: TGTGCCAGCTCCGGGTCTAAGAACACTGAAGCTTTCTTT.